Presented here are 7 T cell receptor beta chains from one specimen sequenced in a study of shared clonotypes between healthy human individuals. CD8 cells regarded as naive lacked CD45RO, were positively chosen for CCR7, and omitted terminally differentiated effector memory CD45RA+ cells. Only in-frame clones appear in the TCRdb table, and some are missing; sequencing was by immunoSEQ multiplex PCR. The table records about 2,100,000 clones, 85% to 95% of them present only once. The sample was naive CD8+ T cells from PBMCs. Receptor source: a man aged 18 to 35 in good health. Some clones in this sample may be carry-over from other donors' samples.

This clone was seen a handful of times. The chain has TRBV15 and TRBJ1-5; 11 bases align to TRBD1. Germline assignment: CDR1 LNHNV and CDR2 YYDKDF (reference sequence). This CDR3 region has 16 residues. After removal of 3 bases from V and 7 bases from J, the junction contained 8 bases not matched to a gene. CDR3 DNA sequence: TGTGCCACCAGCAGGTCCGGGACAGGGGGGGACCAGCCCCAGCATTTT. Protein product: CATSRSGTGGDQPQHF.

This chain links TRBV4-1 with TRBJ1-1; possible D gene TRBD1, 6 bases. The CDR3 consists of 14 residues. Between the trimmed V and J ends, which lost 2 bases and 4 bases, there was a span of 11 bases. CDR1 is MGHRA, CDR2 YSYEKL, per germline. CDR3 protein: CASSQPRGGTEAFF. The CDR3 nucleotides are TGCGCCAGCAGCCAACCCAGGGGAGGCACTGAAGCTTTCTTT.

With regard to this clone: The sample holds other DNA sequences that translate to the same CDR3. The chain uses TRBV6-5 and TRBJ2-7; a weak D match, TRBD1 (6 bases). V lost 3 bases, J lost 3 bases, and 9 bases lay in between. Germline V CDR1 and CDR2: MNHEY, SVGAGI. The length of the CDR3 is 13 residues. The CDR3 spells CASSYLGGYEQYF. CDR3 coding DNA: TGTGCCAGCAGTTATTTAGGGGGCTACGAGCAGTACTTC.

The sample holds one count of this clone. The chain has TRBV6-1 and TRBJ2-7; D is undetermined. Per germline, CDR1 MNHNS and CDR2 SASEGT. V gave up 2 bases and J gave up 3 bases, with 8 bases separating them. The CDR3 loop spans 13 amino acids. CDR3 bases: TGTGCCAGCAGTGAATTATCCGGCTACGAGCAGTACTTC. The encoded protein is CASSELSGYEQYF.

The CDR3 DNA reads TGTGCCTGGAGTGTACCGCTTCTCAATGAGCAGTTCTTC. Translated, it gives CAWSVPLLNEQFF. The chain uses TRBV30 and TRBJ2-1; D remains unclear. V dropped 0 bases and J dropped 6 bases, with 9 bases sitting between them. The CDR3 is 13 amino acids. Germline V gives CDR1 GTSNPN, CDR2 SVGIG (reference sequence). Combining the CDR3 with reference TRBV30 and TRBJ2-1 gives the whole variable domain SQTIHQWPATLVQPVGSPLSLECTVEGTSNPNLYWYRQAAGRGLQLLFYSVGIGQISSEVPQNLSASRPQDRQFILSSKKLLLSDSGFYLCAWSVPLLNEQFFGPGTRLTVL.

Concerning this clone itself: Other DNA sequences in this sample translate to the same CDR3. This chain links TRBV6-5 with TRBJ1-5; D unresolved. Germline values: CDR1 MNHEY, CDR2 SVGAGI. With 0 bases removed from V and 0 bases from J, the gap between germline ends came to 3 bases. The CDR3 is 14 residues long. The chain's CDR3 is CASSYSGSNQPQHF. The CDR3 DNA reads TGTGCCAGCAGTTACTCGGGTAGCAATCAGCCCCAGCATTTT.

This clone was picked up one time. The V gene is TRBV25-1, the J gene TRBJ1-4; 7 bases line up with TRBD1. The CDR3 length is 13 residues. Trimming at V came to 8 bases and at J to 12 bases, leaving 12 bases not matched to a gene. Germline V gives CDR1 MGHDK, CDR2 SYGVNS. CDR3 region: CASSLQTGLELFF. The DNA of the CDR3 is TGTGCCAGCTCCCTCCAGACAGGGTTGGAACTGTTTTTT.